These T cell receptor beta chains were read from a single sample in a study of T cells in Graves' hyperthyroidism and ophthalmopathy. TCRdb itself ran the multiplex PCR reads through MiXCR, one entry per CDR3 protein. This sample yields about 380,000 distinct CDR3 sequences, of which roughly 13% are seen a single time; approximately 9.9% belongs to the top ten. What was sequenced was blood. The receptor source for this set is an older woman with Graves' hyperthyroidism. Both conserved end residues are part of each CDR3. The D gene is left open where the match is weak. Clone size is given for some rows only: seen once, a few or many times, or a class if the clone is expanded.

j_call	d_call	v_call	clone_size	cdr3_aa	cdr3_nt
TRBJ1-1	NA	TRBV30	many	CAWSVSPSPGAFF	TGTGCCTGGAGTGTATCCCCAAGCCCCGGAGCTTTCTTT
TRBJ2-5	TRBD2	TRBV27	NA	CASSPRPGGPSRYF	TGTGCCAGCAGTCCCCGCCCGGGAGGGCCCTCCCGGTACTTC
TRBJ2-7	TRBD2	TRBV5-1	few	CASSFVPGLAGASYEQYF	TGCGCCAGCAGCTTCGTTCCGGGACTAGCGGGAGCCTCCTACGAGCAGTACTTC
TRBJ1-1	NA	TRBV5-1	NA	CASSWGDRNTEAFF	TGCGCCAGCAGCTGGGGAGACAGGAACACTGAAGCTTTCTTT
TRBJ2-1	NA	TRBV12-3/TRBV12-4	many	CASSPPLGRYEQFF	TGTGCCAGCAGTCCCCCTTTGGGACGCTATGAGCAGTTCTTC
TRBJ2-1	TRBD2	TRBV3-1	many	CASSLREDVNEQFF	TGTGCCAGCAGCCTCCGGGAGGATGTCAATGAGCAGTTCTTC
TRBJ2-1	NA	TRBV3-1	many	CASSQEGGPAEQFF	TGTGCCAGCAGCCAAGAGGGGGGCCCGGCTGAGCAGTTCTTC
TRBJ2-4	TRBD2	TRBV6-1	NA	CASSSRQRERNIQYF	TGTGCCAGCAGCTCTCGTCAGCGGGAGAGGAACATTCAGTACTTC
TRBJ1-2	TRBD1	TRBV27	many	CASRDGQGGYTF	TGTGCCAGCAGGGACGGACAGGGTGGCTACACCTTC
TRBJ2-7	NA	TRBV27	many	CASSNLQGTSPGEQYF	TGTGCCAGCAGTAACCTACAGGGAACCTCCCCTGGCGAGCAGTACTTC
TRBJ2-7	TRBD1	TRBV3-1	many	CASSPGTGAGEQYF	TGTGCCAGCAGCCCCGGGACAGGGGCAGGAGAGCAGTACTTC
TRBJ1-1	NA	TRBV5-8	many	CASSSRTRGEAFF	TGTGCCAGCAGCTCTAGGACCCGGGGGGAAGCTTTCTTT
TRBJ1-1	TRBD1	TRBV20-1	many	CSASFLRGSTEAFF	TGCAGTGCTAGCTTCCTCAGGGGGTCCACTGAAGCTTTCTTT
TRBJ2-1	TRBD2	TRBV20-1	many	CSAPTGLAGRNEQFF	TGCAGTGCCCCAACGGGACTAGCGGGTCGCAATGAGCAGTTCTTC
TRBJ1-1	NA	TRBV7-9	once	CASSLAGALEAFF	TGTGCCAGCAGCTTAGCAGGGGCCCTCGAAGCTTTCTTT
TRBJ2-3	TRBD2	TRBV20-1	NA	CSAPGVAGATDTQYF	TGCAGTGCCCCAGGGGTAGCGGGAGCCACAGATACGCAGTATTTT
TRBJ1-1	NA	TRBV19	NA	CASSPTGWGTEAFF	TGTGCCAGTAGTCCGACCGGGTGGGGTACTGAAGCTTTCTTT
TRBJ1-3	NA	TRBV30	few	CAWRRGSGNTIYF	TGTGCCTGGAGAAGGGGATCTGGAAACACCATATATTTT
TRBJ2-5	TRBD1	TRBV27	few	CASGRRGRETQYF	TGTGCCAGCGGACGCAGGGGGCGAGAGACCCAGTACTTC
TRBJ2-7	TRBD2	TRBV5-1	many	CASSWTSGSSYEQYF	TGCGCCAGCAGTTGGACTAGCGGAAGCTCCTACGAGCAGTACTTC
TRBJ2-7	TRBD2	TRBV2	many	CATNRLAGEQYF	TGTGCCACTAACCGACTAGCCGGCGAGCAGTACTTC
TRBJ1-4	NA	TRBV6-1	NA	CASTLTLGEKLFF	TGTGCCAGCACCCTCACCTTAGGTGAAAAACTGTTTTTT
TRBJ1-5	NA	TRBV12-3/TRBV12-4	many	CASSFRGNQPQHF	TGTGCCAGCAGTTTCAGGGGCAATCAGCCCCAGCATTTT